This section outlines one T cell receptor beta chain sequence together with its context. The antigen is undetermined. Patients were adults with ileal or ileocolonic Crohn's disease needing resection. This entry belongs to a study of T cell repertoires in ileal Crohn's disease. Study details: Thiopurines (fewer than 12) or anti-TNF agents (roughly 17) were given postoperatively to about half. Findings and limits, study-wide: Active smokers at surgery had more clonal expansions than non-smokers.

This CDR3 has 15 amino acids. Germline trimming cut 1 base from V and 7 bases from J; bases unmatched to any gene: 7. The germline V gene has CDR1 SEHNR and CDR2 FQNEAQ (reference sequence). TCRdb's table, derived via immunoSEQ multiplex PCR, lists solely in-frame clones and lacks some. This sample has some 15,000 clones, with 60% found just once. The chain employs TRBV7-9 and TRBJ2-7, with 10 bases identical to TRBD2. The receptor was derived from an adult with Crohn's disease. The sequenced sample consisted of ileal tissue. The CDR3 here is CASSLGYLAGAEQYF. The CDR3 coding sequence is TGTGCCAGCAGCTTAGGGTACCTAGCGGGAGCTGAGCAGTACTTC.